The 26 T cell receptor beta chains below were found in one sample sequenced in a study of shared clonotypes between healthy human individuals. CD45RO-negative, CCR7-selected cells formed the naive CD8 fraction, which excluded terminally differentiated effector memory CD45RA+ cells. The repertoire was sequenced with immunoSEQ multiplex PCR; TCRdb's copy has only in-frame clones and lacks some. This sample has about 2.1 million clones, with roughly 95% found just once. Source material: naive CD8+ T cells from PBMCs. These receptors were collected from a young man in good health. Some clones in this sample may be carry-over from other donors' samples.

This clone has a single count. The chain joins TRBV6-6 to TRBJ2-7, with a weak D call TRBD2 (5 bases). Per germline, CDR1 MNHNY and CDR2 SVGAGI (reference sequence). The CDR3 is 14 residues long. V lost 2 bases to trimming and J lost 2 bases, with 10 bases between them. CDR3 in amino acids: CASSYPGSTYEQYF. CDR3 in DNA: TGTGCCAGCAGTTACCCGGGGAGTACCTACGAGCAGTACTTC.

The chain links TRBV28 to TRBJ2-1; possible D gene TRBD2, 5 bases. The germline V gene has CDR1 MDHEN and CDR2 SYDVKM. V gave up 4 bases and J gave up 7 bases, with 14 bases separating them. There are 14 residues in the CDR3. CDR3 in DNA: TGTGCCAGCAGTTCCTCTAGCCCCCTAAATGAGCAGTTCTTC. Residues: CASSSSSPLNEQFF.

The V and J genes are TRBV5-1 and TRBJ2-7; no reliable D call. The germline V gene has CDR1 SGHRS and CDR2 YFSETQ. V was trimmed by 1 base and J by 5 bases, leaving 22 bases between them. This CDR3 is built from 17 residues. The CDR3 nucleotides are TGCGCCAGCAGCTTGTTAAATCCCGTGAAGAGAGGCGACGAGCAGTACTTC. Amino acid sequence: CASSLLNPVKRGDEQYF.

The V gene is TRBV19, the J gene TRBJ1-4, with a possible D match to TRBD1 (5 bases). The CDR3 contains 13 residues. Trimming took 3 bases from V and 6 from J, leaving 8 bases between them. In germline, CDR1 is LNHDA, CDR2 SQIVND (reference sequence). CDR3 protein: CASSIPGHEKLFF. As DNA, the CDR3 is TGTGCCAGTAGTATCCCAGGGCATGAAAAACTGTTTTTT.

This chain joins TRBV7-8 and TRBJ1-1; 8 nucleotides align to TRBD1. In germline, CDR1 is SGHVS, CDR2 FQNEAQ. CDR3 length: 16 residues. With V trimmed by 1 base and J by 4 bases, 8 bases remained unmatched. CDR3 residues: CASSLGGRGRGTEAFF. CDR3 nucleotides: TGTGCCAGCAGCTTAGGGGGCAGGGGGCGAGGCACTGAAGCTTTCTTT.

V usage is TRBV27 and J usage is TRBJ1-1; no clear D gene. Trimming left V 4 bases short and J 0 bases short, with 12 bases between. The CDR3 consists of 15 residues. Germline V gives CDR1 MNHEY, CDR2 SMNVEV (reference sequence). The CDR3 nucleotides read TGTGCCAGCAGTTGGTTGTCCCCAATGAACACTGAAGCTTTCTTT. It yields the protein CASSWLSPMNTEAFF.

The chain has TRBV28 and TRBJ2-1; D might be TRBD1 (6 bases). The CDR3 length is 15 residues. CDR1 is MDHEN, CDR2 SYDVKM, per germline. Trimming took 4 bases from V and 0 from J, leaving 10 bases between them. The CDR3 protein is CASSYTGSSYNEQFF. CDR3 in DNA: TGTGCCAGCAGTTATACAGGGAGCTCCTACAATGAGCAGTTCTTC.

The CDR3 protein is CASSYSGTDYYEQYF. Written as DNA, the CDR3 is TGTGCCAGCAGTTACTCCGGGACGGACTACTACGAGCAGTACTTC. The chain uses TRBV28 and TRBJ2-7, with D perhaps matching TRBD2 (6 bases). This CDR3 is 15 amino acids long. Germline V gene lookup returns CDR1 MDHEN and CDR2 SYDVKM. V was trimmed by 4 bases and J by 3 bases, leaving 16 bases between them.

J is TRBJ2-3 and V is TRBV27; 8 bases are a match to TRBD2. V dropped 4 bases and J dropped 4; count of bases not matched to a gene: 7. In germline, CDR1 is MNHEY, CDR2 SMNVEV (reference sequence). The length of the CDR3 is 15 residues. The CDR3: CASSWGRGGSDTQYF. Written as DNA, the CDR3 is TGTGCCAGCAGTTGGGGACGGGGGGGGTCAGATACGCAGTATTTT.

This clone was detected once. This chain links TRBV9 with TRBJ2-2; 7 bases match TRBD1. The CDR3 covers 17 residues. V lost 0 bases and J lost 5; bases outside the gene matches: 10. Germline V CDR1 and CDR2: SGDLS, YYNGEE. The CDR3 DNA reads TGTGCCAGCAGCGTAGGTATAACAGGGGCTTTAACCGGGGAGCTGTTTTTT. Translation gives CASSVGITGALTGELFF.

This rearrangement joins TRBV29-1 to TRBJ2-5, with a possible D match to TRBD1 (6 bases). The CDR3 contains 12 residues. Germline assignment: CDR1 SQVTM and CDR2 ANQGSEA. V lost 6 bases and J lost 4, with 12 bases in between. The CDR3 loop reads CSVRGFGETQYF. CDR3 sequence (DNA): TGCAGCGTCAGGGGATTCGGAGAGACCCAGTACTTC.

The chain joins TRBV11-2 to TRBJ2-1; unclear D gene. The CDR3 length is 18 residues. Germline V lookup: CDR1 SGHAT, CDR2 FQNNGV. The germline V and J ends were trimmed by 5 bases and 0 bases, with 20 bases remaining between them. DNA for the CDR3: TGTGCCAGCAGCCCTCGGGTCCACCCCACCGGCTCCTACAATGAGCAGTTCTTC. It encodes CASSPRVHPTGSYNEQFF.

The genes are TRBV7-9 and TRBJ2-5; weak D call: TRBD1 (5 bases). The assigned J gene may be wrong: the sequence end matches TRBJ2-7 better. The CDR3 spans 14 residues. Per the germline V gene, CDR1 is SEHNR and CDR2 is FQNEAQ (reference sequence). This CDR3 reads CASSSTAGSYEQYF. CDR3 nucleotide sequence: TGTGCCAGCAGCTCGACCGCAGGGTCCTACGAGCAGTACTTC.

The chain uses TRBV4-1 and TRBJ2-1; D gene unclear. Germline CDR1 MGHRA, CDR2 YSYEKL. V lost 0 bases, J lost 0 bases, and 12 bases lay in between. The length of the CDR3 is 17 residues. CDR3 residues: CASSQESTQSSYNEQFF. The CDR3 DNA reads TGCGCCAGCAGCCAAGAGAGCACCCAGAGCTCCTACAATGAGCAGTTCTTC.

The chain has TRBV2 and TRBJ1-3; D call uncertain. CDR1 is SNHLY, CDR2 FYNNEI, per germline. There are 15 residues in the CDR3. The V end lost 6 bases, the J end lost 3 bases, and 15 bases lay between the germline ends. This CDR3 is CASSFLTGGGNTIYF. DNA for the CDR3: TGTGCCAGCAGCTTCTTGACTGGCGGTGGAAACACCATATATTTT.

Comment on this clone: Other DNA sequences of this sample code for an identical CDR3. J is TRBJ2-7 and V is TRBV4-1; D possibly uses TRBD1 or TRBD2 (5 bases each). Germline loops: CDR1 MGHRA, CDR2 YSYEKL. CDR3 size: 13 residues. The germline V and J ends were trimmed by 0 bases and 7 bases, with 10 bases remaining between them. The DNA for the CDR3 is TGCGCCAGCAGCCAAGATCCGAGGGGTGAGCAGTACTTC. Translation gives CASSQDPRGEQYF.

This CDR3 reads CASSVFSTDTQYF. The DNA for the CDR3 is TGTGCCAGCAGTGTGTTTAGCACAGATACGCAGTATTTT. The chain uses TRBV6-1 and TRBJ2-3; D ambiguous. The CDR3 totals 13 residues. V was trimmed by 4 bases and J by 0 bases, leaving 5 bases between them. CDR1 is MNHNS and CDR2 is SASEGT in the germline V gene.

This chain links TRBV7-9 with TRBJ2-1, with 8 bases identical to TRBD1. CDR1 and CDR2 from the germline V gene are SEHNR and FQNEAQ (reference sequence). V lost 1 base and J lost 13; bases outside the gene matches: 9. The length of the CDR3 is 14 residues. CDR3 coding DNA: TGTGCCAGCAGCTTAGGGGCAGGGGGCGAAGGACAGTTCTTC. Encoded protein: CASSLGAGGEGQFF.

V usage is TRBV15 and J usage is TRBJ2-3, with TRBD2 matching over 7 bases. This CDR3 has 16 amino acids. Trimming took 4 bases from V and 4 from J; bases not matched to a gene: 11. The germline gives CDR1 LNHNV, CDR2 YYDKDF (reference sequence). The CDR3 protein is CATSTFVAGAPDTQYF. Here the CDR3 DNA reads TGTGCCACCAGCACGTTTGTCGCGGGAGCGCCAGATACGCAGTATTTT.

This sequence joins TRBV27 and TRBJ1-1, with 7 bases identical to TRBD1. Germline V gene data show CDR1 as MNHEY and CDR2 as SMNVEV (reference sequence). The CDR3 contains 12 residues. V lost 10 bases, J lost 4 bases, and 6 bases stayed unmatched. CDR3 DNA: TGTGCCACCAGGGGGGGGTTCACTGAAGCTTTCTTT. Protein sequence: CATRGGFTEAFF.

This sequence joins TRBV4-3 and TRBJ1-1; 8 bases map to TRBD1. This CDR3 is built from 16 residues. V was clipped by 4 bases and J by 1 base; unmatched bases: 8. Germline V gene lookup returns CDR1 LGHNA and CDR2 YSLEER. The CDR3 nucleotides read TGCGCCAGCAGCCCATACACCGGGACAGGGAACACTGAAGCTTTCTTT. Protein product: CASSPYTGTGNTEAFF.

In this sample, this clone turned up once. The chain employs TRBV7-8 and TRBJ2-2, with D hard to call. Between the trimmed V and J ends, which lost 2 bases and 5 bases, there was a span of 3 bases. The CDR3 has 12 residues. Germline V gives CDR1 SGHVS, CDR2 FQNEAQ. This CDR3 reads CASSLITGELFF. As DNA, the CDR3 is TGTGCCAGCAGCTTAATAACCGGGGAGCTGTTTTTT.

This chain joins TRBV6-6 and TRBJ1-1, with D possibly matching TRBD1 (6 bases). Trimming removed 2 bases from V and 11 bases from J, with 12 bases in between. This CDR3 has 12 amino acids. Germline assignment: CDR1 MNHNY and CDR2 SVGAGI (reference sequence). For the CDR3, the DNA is TGTGCCAGCAGTTACGATGGGACATTGGCTTTCTTT. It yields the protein CASSYDGTLAFF.

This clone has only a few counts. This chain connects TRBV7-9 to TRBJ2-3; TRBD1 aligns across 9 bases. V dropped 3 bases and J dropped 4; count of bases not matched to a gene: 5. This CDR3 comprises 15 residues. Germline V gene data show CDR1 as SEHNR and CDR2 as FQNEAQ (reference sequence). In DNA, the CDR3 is TGTGCCAGCAGCTTGTGGGACAGGGTATCAGATACGCAGTATTTT. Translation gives CASSLWDRVSDTQYF.

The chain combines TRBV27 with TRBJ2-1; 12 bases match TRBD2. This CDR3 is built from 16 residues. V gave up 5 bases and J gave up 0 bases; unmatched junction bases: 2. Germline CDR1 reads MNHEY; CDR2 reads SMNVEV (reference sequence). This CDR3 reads CASSLAGGPSYNEQFF. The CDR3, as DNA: TGTGCCAGCAGTCTAGCGGGAGGGCCCTCCTACAATGAGCAGTTCTTC.

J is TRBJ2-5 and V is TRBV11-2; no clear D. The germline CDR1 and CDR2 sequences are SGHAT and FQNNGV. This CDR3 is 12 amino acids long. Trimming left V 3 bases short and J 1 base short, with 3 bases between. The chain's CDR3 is CASSFVQETQYF. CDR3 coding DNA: TGTGCCAGCAGCTTCGTCCAAGAGACCCAGTACTTC.